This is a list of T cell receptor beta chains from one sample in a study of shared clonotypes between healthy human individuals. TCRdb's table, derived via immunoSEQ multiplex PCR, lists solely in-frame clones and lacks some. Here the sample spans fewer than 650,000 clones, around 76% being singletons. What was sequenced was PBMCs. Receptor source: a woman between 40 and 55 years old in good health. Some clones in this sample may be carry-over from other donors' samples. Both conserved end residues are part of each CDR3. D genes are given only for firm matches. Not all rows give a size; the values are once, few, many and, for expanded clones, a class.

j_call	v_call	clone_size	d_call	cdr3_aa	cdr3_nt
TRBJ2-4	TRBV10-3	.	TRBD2	CAISEELAGAGNIQYF	TGTGCCATCAGTGAGGAATTAGCGGGAGCAGGGAACATTCAGTACTTC
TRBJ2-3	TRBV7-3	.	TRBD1	CASSSGQGRINTQYF	TGTGCCAGCAGTTCAGGACAGGGGCGAATTAATACGCAGTATTTT
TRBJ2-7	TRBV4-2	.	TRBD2	CASSQAGGREYEQYF	TGTGCCAGCAGCCAAGCCGGCGGGAGGGAATACGAGCAGTACTTC
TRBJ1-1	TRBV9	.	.	CASSLMANTEAFF	TGTGCCAGCAGCCTTATGGCGAACACTGAAGCTTTCTTT
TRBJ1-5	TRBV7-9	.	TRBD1	CASSPTGTDQPQHF	TGTGCCAGCAGCCCCACCGGGACAGATCAGCCCCAGCATTTT
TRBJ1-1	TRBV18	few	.	CASSLFAGARAEAFF	TGTGCCAGCTCACTCTTTGCAGGGGCGCGGGCTGAAGCTTTCTTT
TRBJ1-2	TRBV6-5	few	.	CASSPGTDGYTF	TGTGCCAGCAGTCCCGGAACGGATGGCTACACCTTC
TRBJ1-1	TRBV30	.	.	CAYQVGETEAFF	TGTGCGTATCAGGTAGGGGAGACTGAAGCTTTCTTT
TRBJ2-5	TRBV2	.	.	CASSDWETQYF	TGTGCCAGCAGTGACTGGGAGACCCAGTACTTC
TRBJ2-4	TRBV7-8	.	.	CASSLARLVAKNIQYF	TGTGCCAGCAGCTTAGCCAGACTAGTAGCCAAAAACATTCAGTACTTC
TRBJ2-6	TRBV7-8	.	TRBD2	CASSLGTSKGPNVLTF	TGTGCCAGCAGCTTGGGGACTAGCAAGGGGCCCAACGTCCTGACTTTC
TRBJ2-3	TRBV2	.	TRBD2	CATWGGDTQYF	TGTGCCACCTGGGGGGGAGATACGCAGTATTTT
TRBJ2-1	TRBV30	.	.	CAWSRKAGEQFF	TGTGCCTGGAGTCGGAAGGCTGGTGAGCAGTTCTTC
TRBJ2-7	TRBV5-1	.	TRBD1	CASSLRTGGIEQYF	TGCGCCAGCAGCTTGCGGACAGGAGGCATTGAGCAGTACTTC
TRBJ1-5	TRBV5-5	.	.	CASSFQPTSAGSKQPQHF	TGTGCCAGCAGCTTCCAACCAACATCCGCCGGGAGCAAGCAGCCCCAGCATTTT
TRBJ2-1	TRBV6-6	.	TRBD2	CASKREGLGEQFF	TGTGCCAGCAAGCGGGAGGGCCTGGGTGAGCAGTTCTTC
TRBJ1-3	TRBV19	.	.	CASSIRSSSTGNTIYF	TGTGCCAGTAGTATCCGCAGTTCATCCACTGGAAACACCATATATTTT
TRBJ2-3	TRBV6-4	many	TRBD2	CASSDAGGSGTDTQYF	TGTGCCAGCAGTGACGCGGGAGGTAGTGGCACAGATACGCAGTATTTT
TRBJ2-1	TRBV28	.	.	CASHSGRTDYYNEQFF	TGTGCCAGCCACTCTGGCCGGACCGATTACTACAATGAGCAGTTCTTC
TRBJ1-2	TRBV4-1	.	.	CASSQDTRGGSYGYTF	TGCGCCAGCAGCCAAGATACGCGGGGTGGAAGCTATGGCTACACCTTC
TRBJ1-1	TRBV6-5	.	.	CASSYSTGYGTEAFF	TGTGCCAGCAGTTACTCGACAGGTTATGGCACTGAAGCTTTCTTT
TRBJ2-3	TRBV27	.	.	CASSLNRVSTDTQYF	TGTGCCAGCAGTCTCAATAGGGTTAGCACAGATACGCAGTATTTT
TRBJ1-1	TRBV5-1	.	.	CASSLLPVNTEAFF	TGCGCCAGCAGCTTGTTGCCGGTGAACACTGAAGCTTTCTTT
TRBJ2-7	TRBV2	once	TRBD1	CASSEARPGTGGGRPYEQYF	TGTGCCAGCAGTGAAGCGCGGCCCGGGACAGGGGGCGGTAGACCCTACGAGCAGTACTTC
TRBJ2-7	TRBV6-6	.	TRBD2	CASRGGRAAYEQYF	TGTGCCAGCAGGGGAGGGAGGGCCGCCTACGAGCAGTACTTC
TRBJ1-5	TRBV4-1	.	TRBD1	CASSQEGQGAQRHQPQHF	TGCGCCAGCAGCCAAGAAGGACAGGGGGCGCAGCGACATCAGCCCCAGCATTTT
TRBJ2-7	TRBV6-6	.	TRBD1	CASMGQGGHEQYF	TGTGCCAGCATGGGACAGGGGGGACACGAGCAGTACTTC
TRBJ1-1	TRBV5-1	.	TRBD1	CASRSAGTGGSGRTEAFF	TGCGCCAGCAGATCTGCCGGGACAGGGGGCTCAGGTAGGACTGAAGCTTTCTTT
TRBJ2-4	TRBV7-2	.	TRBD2	CASSPMTSTSIQYF	TGTGCCAGCAGCCCTATGACTAGCACAAGTATTCAGTACTTC
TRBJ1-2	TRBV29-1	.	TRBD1	CSVVGTGDEDGYGYTF	TGCAGCGTCGTTGGGACAGGGGACGAGGATGGGTATGGCTACACCTTC